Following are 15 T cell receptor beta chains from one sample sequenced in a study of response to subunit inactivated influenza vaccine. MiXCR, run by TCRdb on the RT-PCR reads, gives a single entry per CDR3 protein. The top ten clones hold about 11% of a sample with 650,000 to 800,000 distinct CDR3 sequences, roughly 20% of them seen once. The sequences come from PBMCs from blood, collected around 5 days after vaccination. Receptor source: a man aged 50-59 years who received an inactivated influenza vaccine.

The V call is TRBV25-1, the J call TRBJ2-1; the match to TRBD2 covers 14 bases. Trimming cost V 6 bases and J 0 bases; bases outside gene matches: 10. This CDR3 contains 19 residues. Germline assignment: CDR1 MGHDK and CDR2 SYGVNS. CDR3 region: CASSPGTSGSFISYNEQFF. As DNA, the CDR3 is TGTGCCAGCAGCCCTGGGACTAGCGGGAGTTTTATCTCCTACAATGAGCAGTTCTTC.

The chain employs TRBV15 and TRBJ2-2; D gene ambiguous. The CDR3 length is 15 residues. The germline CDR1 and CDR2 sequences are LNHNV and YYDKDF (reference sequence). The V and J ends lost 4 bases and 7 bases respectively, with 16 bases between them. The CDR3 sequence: CATSKWSSMSGELFF. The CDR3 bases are TGTGCCACCAGCAAATGGAGCAGCATGAGCGGGGAGCTGTTTTTT.

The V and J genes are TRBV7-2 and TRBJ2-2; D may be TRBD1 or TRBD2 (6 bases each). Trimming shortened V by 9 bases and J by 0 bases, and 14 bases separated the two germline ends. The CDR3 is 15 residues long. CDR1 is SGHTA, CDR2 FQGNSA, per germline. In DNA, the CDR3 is TGTGCCAGTAATTCGGGGGCAACGAACACCGGGGAGCTGTTTTTT. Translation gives CASNSGATNTGELFF.

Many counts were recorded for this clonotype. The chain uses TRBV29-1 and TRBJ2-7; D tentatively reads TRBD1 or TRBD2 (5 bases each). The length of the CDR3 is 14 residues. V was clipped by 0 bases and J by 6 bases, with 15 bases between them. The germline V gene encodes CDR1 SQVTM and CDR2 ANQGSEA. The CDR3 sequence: CSVEEGFLGGEQYF. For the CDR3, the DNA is TGCAGCGTTGAAGAGGGCTTCCTTGGGGGCGAGCAGTACTTC.

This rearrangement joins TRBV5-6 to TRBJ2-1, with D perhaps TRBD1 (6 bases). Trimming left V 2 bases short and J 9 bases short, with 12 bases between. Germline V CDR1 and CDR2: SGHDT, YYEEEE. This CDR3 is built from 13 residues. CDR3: CASSLGGNVEQFF. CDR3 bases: TGTGCCAGCAGCTTAGGGGGAAACGTTGAGCAGTTCTTC.

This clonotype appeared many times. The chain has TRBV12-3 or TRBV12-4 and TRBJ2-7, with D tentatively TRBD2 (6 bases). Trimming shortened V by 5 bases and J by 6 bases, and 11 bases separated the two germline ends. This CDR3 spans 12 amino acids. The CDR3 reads CASSIPGSEQYF. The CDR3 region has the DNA TGTGCCAGCAGTATCCCCGGGAGCGAGCAGTACTTC.

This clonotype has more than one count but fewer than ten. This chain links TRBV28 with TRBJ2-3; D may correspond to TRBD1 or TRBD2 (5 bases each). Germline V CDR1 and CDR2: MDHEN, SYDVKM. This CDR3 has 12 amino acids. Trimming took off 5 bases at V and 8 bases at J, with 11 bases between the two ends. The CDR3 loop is CASSRRGVTQYF. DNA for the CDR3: TGTGCCAGCAGTCGGCGAGGGGTTACGCAGTATTTT.

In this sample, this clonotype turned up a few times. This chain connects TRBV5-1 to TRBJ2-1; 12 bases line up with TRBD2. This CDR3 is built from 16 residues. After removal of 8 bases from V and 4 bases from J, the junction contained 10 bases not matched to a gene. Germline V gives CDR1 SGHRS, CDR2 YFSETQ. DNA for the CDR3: TGCGCCAGTCGATCCGGGACTAGCGGGTATTACAATGAGCAGTTCTTC. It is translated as CASRSGTSGYYNEQFF.

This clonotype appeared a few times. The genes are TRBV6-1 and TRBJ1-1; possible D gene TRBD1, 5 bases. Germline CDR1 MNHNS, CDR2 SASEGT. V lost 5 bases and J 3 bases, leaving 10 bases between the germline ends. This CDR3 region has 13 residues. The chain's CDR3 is CASSQTGDTEAFF. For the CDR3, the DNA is TGTGCCAGCAGTCAAACAGGAGACACTGAAGCTTTCTTT.

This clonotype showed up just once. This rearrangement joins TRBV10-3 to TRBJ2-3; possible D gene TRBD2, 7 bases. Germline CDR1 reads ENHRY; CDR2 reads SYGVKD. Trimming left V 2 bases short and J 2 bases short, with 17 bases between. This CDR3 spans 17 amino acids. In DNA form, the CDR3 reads TGTGCCATCAGTGAGGGGGGGGCAGGGGAAAACACAGATACGCAGTATTTT. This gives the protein CAISEGGAGENTDTQYF.

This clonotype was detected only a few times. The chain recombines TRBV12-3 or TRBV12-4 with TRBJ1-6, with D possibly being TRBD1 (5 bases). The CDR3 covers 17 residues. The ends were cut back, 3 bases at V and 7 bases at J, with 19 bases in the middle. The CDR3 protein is CASSLGVAAGLNSPLHF. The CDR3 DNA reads TGTGCCAGCAGTTTGGGGGTTGCGGCAGGGCTAAATTCACCCCTCCACTTT.

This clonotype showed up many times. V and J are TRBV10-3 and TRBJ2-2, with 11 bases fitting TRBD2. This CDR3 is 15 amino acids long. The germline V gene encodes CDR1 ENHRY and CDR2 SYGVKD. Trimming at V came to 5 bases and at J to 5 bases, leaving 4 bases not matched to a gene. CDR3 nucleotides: TGTGCCATCAGTCTGGGACTAGCGGAGACCGGGGAGCTGTTTTTT. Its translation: CAISLGLAETGELFF.

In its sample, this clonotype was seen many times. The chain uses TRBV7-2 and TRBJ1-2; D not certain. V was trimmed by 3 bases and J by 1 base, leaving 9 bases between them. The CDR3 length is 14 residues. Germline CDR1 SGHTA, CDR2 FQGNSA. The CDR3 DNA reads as TGTGCCAGCAGCTTTAACCCCGTTAACTATGGCTACACCTTC. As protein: CASSFNPVNYGYTF.

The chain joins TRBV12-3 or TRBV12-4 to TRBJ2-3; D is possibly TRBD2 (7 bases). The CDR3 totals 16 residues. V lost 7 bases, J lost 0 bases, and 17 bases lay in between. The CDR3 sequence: CASTLGRGLSTDTQYF. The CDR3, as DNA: TGTGCCAGCACCTTGGGGCGGGGGCTCAGCACAGATACGCAGTATTTT.

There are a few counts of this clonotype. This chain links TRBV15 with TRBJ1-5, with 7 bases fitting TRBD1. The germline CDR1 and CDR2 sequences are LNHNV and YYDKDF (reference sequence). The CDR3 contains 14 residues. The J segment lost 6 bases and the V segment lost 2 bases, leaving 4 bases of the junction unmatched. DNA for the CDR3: TGTGCCACCAGCAGACAGGGGGGCCCTCAGCCCCAGCATTTT. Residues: CATSRQGGPQPQHF.